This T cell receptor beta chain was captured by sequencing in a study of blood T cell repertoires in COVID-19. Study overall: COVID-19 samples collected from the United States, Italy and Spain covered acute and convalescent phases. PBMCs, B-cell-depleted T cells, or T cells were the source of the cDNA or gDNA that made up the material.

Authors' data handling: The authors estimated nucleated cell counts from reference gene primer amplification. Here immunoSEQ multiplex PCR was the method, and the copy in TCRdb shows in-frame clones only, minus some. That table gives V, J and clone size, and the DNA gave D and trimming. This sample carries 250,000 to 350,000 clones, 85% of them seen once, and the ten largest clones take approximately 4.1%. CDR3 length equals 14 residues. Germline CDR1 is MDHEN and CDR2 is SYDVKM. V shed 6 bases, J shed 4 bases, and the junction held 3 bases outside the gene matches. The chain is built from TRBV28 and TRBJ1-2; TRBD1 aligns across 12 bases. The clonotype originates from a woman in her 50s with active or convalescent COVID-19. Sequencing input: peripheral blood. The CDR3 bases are TGTGCCAGCAGCAAGGGACAGGGGGCCTATGGCTACACCTTC. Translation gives CASSKGQGAYGYTF.